The 21 T cell receptor beta chains below were found in one sample sequenced in a study of CD8+ T cells in alopecia areata. TCR sequencing used cDNA made by reverse transcription of extracted RNA. Only in-frame clones appear in the TCRdb table, and some are missing; sequencing was by immunoSEQ multiplex PCR. The table lists about 150,000 clones, 62% of them singletons. The sequencing input was CD8+ T cells sorted from blood. The receptors originated from a human donor in good health.

On this clone: The sample holds other DNA sequences that translate to the same CDR3. This chain uses TRBV30 with TRBJ2-7; the D is unclear. This CDR3 has 13 amino acids. Germline values: CDR1 GTSNPN, CDR2 SVGIG (reference sequence). Trimming shortened V by 0 bases and J by 0 bases, and 6 bases separated the two germline ends. CDR3 DNA: TGTGCCTGGAGTGTAGGGTCCTCCTACGAGCAGTACTTC. It codes for CAWSVGSSYEQYF.

This clone showed up just once. The V call is TRBV11-2, the J call TRBJ2-7; TRBD2 agrees at 13 bases. With V trimmed by 4 bases and J by 0 bases, 6 bases remained unmatched. This CDR3 has 17 residues. The germline V gene encodes CDR1 SGHAT and CDR2 FQNNGV. This CDR3 is CASSWTSGSGVSYEQYF. The DNA for the CDR3 is TGTGCCAGCAGCTGGACTAGCGGGAGTGGTGTCTCCTACGAGCAGTACTTC.

The gene calls are TRBV29-1 and TRBJ1-5; a weak D match, TRBD1 (5 bases). The CDR3 spans 13 residues. Germline values: CDR1 SQVTM, CDR2 ANQGSEA. The V gene lost 6 bases and the J gene lost 7 bases, with 16 bases spanning the gap. CDR3 amino acids: CSVLGSWDQPQHF. The CDR3 nucleotides read TGCAGCGTGCTCGGTTCCTGGGACCAGCCCCAGCATTTT.

This rearrangement joins TRBV2 to TRBJ1-2, with D unresolved. Between the trimmed V and J ends, which lost 7 bases and 8 bases, there was a span of 20 bases. CDR3 length: 14 amino acids. Germline-derived CDR1 and CDR2 are SNHLY and FYNNEI. CDR3 sequence (DNA): TGTGCCAGCACCGACGTCGAGGTGGCGACCGGCTACACCTTC. Encoded protein: CASTDVEVATGYTF.

This chain links TRBV27 with TRBJ1-4, with no clear D. With 4 bases removed from V and 6 bases from J, the gap between germline ends came to 15 bases. The length of the CDR3 is 15 residues. Germline V gives CDR1 MNHEY, CDR2 SMNVEV (reference sequence). The CDR3 spells CASSSAGWADEKLFF. The DNA for the CDR3 is TGTGCCAGCAGTTCAGCGGGGTGGGCAGATGAAAAACTGTTTTTT.

This chain joins TRBV23-1 and TRBJ1-5; unclear D gene. TRBV23-1 belongs to the ORF category, with a function that is uncertain. Trimming left V 8 bases short and J 0 bases short, with 20 bases between. CDR3 length equals 17 residues. CDR3 region: CASRAGTQNDSNQPQHF. The CDR3 nucleotides are TGCGCCAGCCGGGCGGGAACACAGAACGATAGCAATCAGCCCCAGCATTTT.

This clone was recorded only once. CDR3 region: CASSLLAGDSTGELFF. The CDR3 DNA sequence: TGCGCCAGCAGCCTACTAGCGGGAGATAGCACCGGGGAGCTGTTTTTT. The chain employs TRBV4-1 and TRBJ2-2, with 11 nucleotides matching TRBD2. With V trimmed by 4 bases and J by 4 bases, 5 bases remained unmatched. This CDR3 is built from 16 residues. The germline gives CDR1 MGHRA, CDR2 YSYEKL.

This clone occurred a few times. The gene calls are TRBV7-9 and TRBJ2-7; TRBD2 is a possible D gene (5 bases). Trimming removed 11 bases at V and 7 bases at J, with 15 bases between. The germline V gene has CDR1 SEHNR and CDR2 FQNEAQ (reference sequence). The CDR3 spans 11 residues. This CDR3 reads CAAGLTGEQYF. CDR3 DNA: TGTGCCGCGGGCCTCACGGGAGAGCAGTACTTC. Full variable domain (outside the CDR3, taken from reference TRBV7-9 and TRBJ2-7): DTGVSQNPRHKITKRGQNVTFRCDPISEHNRLYWYRQTLGQGPEFLTYFQNEAQLEKSRLLSDRFSAERPKGSFSTLEIQRTEQGDSAMYLCAAGLTGEQYFGPGTRLTVT.

The chain is built from TRBV27 and TRBJ1-1; D call uncertain. V gave up 2 bases and J gave up 0 bases, with 4 bases separating them. Germline V gene sequence: CDR1 MNHEY, CDR2 SMNVEV (reference sequence). This CDR3 region has 13 residues. The CDR3 spells CASSLLLNTEAFF. CDR3 sequence (DNA): TGTGCCAGCAGTTTACTACTGAACACTGAAGCTTTCTTT.

V and J are TRBV30 and TRBJ1-1, with a possible D match to TRBD1 (5 bases). The CDR3 has 13 residues. With 3 bases removed from V and 7 bases from J, the gap between germline ends came to 15 bases. Looked up from germline, CDR1 is GTSNPN and CDR2 is SVGIG (reference sequence). In DNA, the CDR3 is TGTGCCTGGAGGGGGACCGAGGATGTTGAAGCTTTCTTT. It yields the protein CAWRGTEDVEAFF.

This chain links TRBV19 with TRBJ2-7; 10 bases map to TRBD1. Unmatched junction bases numbered 6, after V lost 6 bases and J lost 4 bases. The germline gives CDR1 LNHDA, CDR2 SQIVND (reference sequence). CDR3 length: 14 residues. DNA of the CDR3: TGTGCCAGTAGGACGGGACAGGGGCGGTACGAGCAGTACTTC. As protein: CASRTGQGRYEQYF.

Worth noting for this clone: Within the sample, other DNA sequences also encode this same CDR3. The chain carries TRBV7-9 and TRBJ1-1; D unresolved. V shed 1 base and J shed 6 bases, with 6 bases lying between them. Looked up from germline, CDR1 is SEHNR and CDR2 is FQNEAQ (reference sequence). This CDR3 comprises 12 residues. The CDR3 reads CASSLGVAEAFF. As DNA, the CDR3 is TGTGCCAGCAGCTTAGGGGTAGCTGAAGCTTTCTTT.

The CDR3 sequence is CASSLAGFEQYF. CDR3 DNA sequence: TGTGCCAGCAGCTTAGCAGGGTTCGAGCAGTACTTC. The chain links TRBV7-9 to TRBJ2-7, with D unresolved. The CDR3 is made up of 12 amino acids. Germline-derived CDR1 and CDR2 are SEHNR and FQNEAQ (reference sequence). Trimming took off 0 bases at V and 6 bases at J, with 6 bases between the two ends.

The chain couples TRBV9 to TRBJ2-1, with D perhaps matching TRBD1 or TRBD2 (5 bases each). Trimming took 2 bases from V and 8 from J, leaving 14 bases between them. CDR3 length: 14 amino acids. CDR1 is SGDLS, CDR2 YYNGEE, per germline. The CDR3 coding sequence is TGTGCCAGCAGCGTGAGGGTAGGGGCTGATGAGCAGTTCTTC. Protein: CASSVRVGADEQFF. The complete variable domain, with remaining parts taken from reference TRBV9 and TRBJ2-1, reads DSGVTQTPKHLITATGQRVTLRCSPRSGDLSVYWYQQSLDQGLQFLIQYYNGEERAKGNILERFSAQQFPDLHSELNLSSLELGDSALYFCASSVRVGADEQFFGPGTRLTVL.

The V and J genes are TRBV2 and TRBJ2-1; 7 bases match TRBD1. The CDR3 sequence is 18 residues long. Looked up from germline, CDR1 is SNHLY and CDR2 is FYNNEI. V dropped 3 bases and J dropped 0; count of bases not matched to a gene: 11. The CDR3 sequence: CASSDRGTLGNSYNEQFF. The CDR3 nucleotides are TGTGCCAGCAGTGACAGGGGGACGCTGGGTAACTCCTACAATGAGCAGTTCTTC.

The CDR3 sequence: CASTITGTPAYNEQFF. Here the CDR3 DNA reads TGTGCCAGCACCATAACGGGGACCCCAGCCTACAATGAGCAGTTCTTC. The V gene is TRBV28, the J gene TRBJ2-1, with D perhaps assigned TRBD1 or TRBD2 (5 bases each). Germline CDR1 is MDHEN and CDR2 is SYDVKM. The CDR3 is 16 amino acids. V was cut by 7 bases and J by 2 bases, with 18 bases left in between.

The V and J genes are TRBV7-2 and TRBJ2-1, with 8 bases lining up with TRBD2. The CDR3 consists of 14 residues. With V trimmed by 3 bases and J by 8 bases, 6 bases remained unmatched. CDR1 and CDR2 (germline): SGHTA, FQGNSA. CDR3 loop: CASSFPGLVYEQFF. The DNA of the CDR3 is TGTGCCAGCAGCTTTCCGGGACTAGTTTATGAGCAGTTCTTC.

This clone was recorded a few times. The J gene is TRBJ2-3, the V gene TRBV6-5, with 9 nucleotides matching TRBD1. The CDR3 length is 15 residues. Germline V gene data show CDR1 as MNHEY and CDR2 as SVGAGI. V gave up 6 bases and J gave up 6 bases; unmatched junction bases: 10. The CDR3 spells CASSTGGQGFDTQYF. In DNA form, the CDR3 reads TGTGCCAGCAGCACCGGGGGACAGGGCTTCGATACGCAGTATTTT.

The V gene is TRBV19, the J gene TRBJ2-1; TRBD2 aligns across 7 bases. The CDR3 length is 15 residues. Per the germline V gene, CDR1 is LNHDA and CDR2 is SQIVND (reference sequence). Unmatched junction bases numbered 7, after V lost 5 bases and J lost 3 bases. The CDR3 loop reads CASSLTGLHYNEQFF. CDR3 nucleotide sequence: TGTGCCAGTAGTCTAACGGGACTACACTACAATGAGCAGTTCTTC.

There are a few counts of this clone. The V call is TRBV6-6, the J call TRBJ1-2; 8 bases map to TRBD1. Germline-derived CDR1 and CDR2 are MNHNY and SVGAGI (reference sequence). J was trimmed by 8 bases and V by 4 bases; bases with no gene match: 6. This CDR3 has 13 amino acids. The CDR3, as DNA: TGTGCCAGCAGTTTAGGGACAGGCTTCGGCTACACCTTC. Protein sequence: CASSLGTGFGYTF.

The chain has TRBV4-2 and TRBJ1-4, with D possibly TRBD1 on 6 matching bases. CDR3 length equals 16 residues. The germline V gene encodes CDR1 LGHNA and CDR2 YNFKEQ. Between the trimmed V and J ends, which lost 4 bases and 5 bases, there was a span of 17 bases. DNA of the CDR3: TGTGCCAGCAGCCCTTCGGTCAGGGGCCTGAATGAAAAACTGTTTTTT. Translated, it gives CASSPSVRGLNEKLFF.